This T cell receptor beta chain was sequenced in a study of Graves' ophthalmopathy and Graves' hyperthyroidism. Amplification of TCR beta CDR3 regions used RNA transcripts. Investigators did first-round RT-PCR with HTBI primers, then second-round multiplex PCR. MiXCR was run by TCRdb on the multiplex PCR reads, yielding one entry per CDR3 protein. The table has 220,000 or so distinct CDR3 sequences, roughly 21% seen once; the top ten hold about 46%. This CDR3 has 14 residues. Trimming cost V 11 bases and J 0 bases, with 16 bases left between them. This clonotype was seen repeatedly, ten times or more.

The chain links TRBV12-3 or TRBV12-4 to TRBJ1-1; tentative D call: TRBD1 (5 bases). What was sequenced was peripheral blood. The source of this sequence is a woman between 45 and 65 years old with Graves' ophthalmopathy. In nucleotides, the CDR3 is TGTGCCGTACTGCTCGGGACGGTGAACACTGAAGCTTTCTTT. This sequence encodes CAVLLGTVNTEAFF.